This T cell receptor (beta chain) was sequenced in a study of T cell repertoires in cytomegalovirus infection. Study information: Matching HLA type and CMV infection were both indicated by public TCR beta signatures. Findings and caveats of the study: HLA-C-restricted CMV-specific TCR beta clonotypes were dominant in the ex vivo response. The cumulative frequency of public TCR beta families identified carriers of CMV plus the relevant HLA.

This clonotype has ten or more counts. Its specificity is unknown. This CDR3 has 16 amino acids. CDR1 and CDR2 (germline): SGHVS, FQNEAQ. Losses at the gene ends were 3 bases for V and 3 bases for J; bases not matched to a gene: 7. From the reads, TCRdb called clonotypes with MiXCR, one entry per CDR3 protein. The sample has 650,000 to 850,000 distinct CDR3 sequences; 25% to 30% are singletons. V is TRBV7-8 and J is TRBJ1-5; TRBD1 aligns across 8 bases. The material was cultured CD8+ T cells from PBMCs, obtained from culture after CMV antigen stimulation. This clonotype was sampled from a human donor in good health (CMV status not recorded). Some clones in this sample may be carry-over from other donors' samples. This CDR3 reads CASSFNLDRDNQPQHF. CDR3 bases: TGTGCCAGCAGCTTCAACCTGGACAGGGACAATCAGCCCCAGCATTTT.